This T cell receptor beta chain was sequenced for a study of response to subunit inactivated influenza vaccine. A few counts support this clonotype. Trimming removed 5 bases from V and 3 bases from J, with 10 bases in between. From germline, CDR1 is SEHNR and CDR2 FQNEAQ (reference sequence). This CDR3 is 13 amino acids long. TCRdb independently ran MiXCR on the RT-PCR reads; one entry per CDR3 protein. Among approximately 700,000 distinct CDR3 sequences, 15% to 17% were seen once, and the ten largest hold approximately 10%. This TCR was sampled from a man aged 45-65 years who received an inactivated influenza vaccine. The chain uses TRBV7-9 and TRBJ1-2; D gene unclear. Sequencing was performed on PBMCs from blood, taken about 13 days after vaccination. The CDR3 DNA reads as TGTGCCAGCAGCCCGAGGGTGGACTATGGCTACACCTTC. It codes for CASSPRVDYGYTF.